This TCR beta chain was obtained from a study of human T cells and chemical hapten exposure. Study overall: Minor pooled library volume differences mainly drove per-sample TCR yield variation.

Unique molecular identifiers were attached to individual cDNA molecules within the library. Original processing methods: From around 25,000 to 690,000 TCRs were found per sample, with a median of 95,638. MiXCR, run by TCRdb on the reads, gives a single entry per CDR3 protein. TCRdb, rather than the study authors, made the V and J calls. The sample contains about 4,100 distinct CDR3 sequences, almost 50% of which appear only once. V dropped 4 bases and J dropped 0 bases, with 15 bases sitting between them. The CDR3 runs 16 residues. In germline, CDR1 is MNHEY, CDR2 SVGAGI. Of note for this clonotype: Its antigen is currently unknown.

Documented treatment: therapeutic diphenylcyclopropenone sensitization with weekly scalp DPC. Overall study findings and caveats: With regard to DPC sensitization, TCRs above 1 in 1000 frequency did not change. As the donors had alopecia, their immune response may differ from healthy people's.

The chain is built from TRBV6-5 and TRBJ1-1, with a tentative D call TRBD1 (6 bases). The receptor was derived from an adult with alopecia areata. Some clones in this sample may be carry-over from other donors' samples. This table probably holds off-target reads from a library built for another chain. The specimen was whole blood, collected before DPC sensitization or 2, 6, or about 24 weeks after (not recorded which). The CDR3 is CASSLRTATLNTEAFF. The CDR3 DNA reads as TGTGCCAGCAGTTTGAGGACAGCAACTTTGAACACTGAAGCTTTCTTT.